The 27 T cell receptor beta chains below were found in one sample sequenced in a study of Graves' ophthalmopathy and Graves' hyperthyroidism. For repertoire sequencing, the TCR beta CDR3 regions were amplified from RNA transcripts. Scientists carried out first-round RT-PCR using HTBI primers and then a second-round multiplex PCR. One entry per CDR3 protein, called by TCRdb with MiXCR from the multiplex PCR reads. The sample lists about 700,000 distinct CDR3 sequences, around 40% seen once, with 44% in the top ten. The sample consisted of peripheral blood. Source of these receptors: an adult man with Graves' ophthalmopathy.

The chain is built from TRBV6-6 and TRBJ1-2; 8 bases fit TRBD1. Germline-derived CDR1 and CDR2 are MNHNY and SVGAGI (reference sequence). CDR3 length: 14 residues. V was clipped by 7 bases and J by 2 bases; unmatched bases: 6. The CDR3 coding sequence is TGTGCCAGCATTAAAACAGGGGGGAACTATGGCTACACCTTC. This encodes CASIKTGGNYGYTF.

This chain links TRBV15 with TRBJ2-3, with 9 bases aligning to TRBD2. Germline CDR1 is LNHNV and CDR2 is YYDKDF (reference sequence). This CDR3 contains 14 residues. Trimming took 4 bases from V and 4 from J; bases not matched to a gene: 3. CDR3 DNA: TGTGCCACCAGCAATGGACTAGCGCCAGATACGCAGTATTTT. Its translation is CATSNGLAPDTQYF.

There are a few counts of this clonotype. V gene TRBV4-2 combines with J gene TRBJ2-2, with unresolved D. Germline V CDR1 and CDR2: LGHNA, YNFKEQ. The CDR3 runs 17 residues. Trimming removed 3 bases at V and 0 bases at J, with 14 bases between. As DNA, the CDR3 is TGTGCCAGCAGCCAGGGCCCATACAAGACGAACACCGGGGAGCTGTTTTTT. Its translation: CASSQGPYKTNTGELFF.

This clonotype was seen ten or more times. The chain employs TRBV10-2 and TRBJ2-5; TRBD1 might be the D (5 bases). CDR3 length equals 14 residues. Germline-derived CDR1 and CDR2 are WSHSY and SAAADI. Trimming cost V 6 bases and J 2 bases, with 13 bases left between them. In DNA, the CDR3 is TGCGCCAGCAGCGAACGACAGACACAAGAGACCCAGTACTTC. Encoded protein: CASSERQTQETQYF.

This clonotype has at least ten counts. The chain is built from TRBV7-6 and TRBJ2-7; TRBD1 might be the D (6 bases). V lost 5 bases and J 0 bases, leaving 11 bases between the germline ends. This CDR3 has 14 residues. Germline-derived CDR1 and CDR2 are SGHVS and FNYEAQ. The CDR3 bases are TGTGCCAGCAGCCAACAGGGAAGCTCCTACGAGCAGTACTTC. Amino acid sequence: CASSQQGSSYEQYF.

The chain couples TRBV6-1 to TRBJ1-3; TRBD1 matches at 9 bases. Germline lookup yields CDR1 MNHNS and CDR2 SASEGT. The CDR3 is made up of 15 amino acids. With V trimmed by 6 bases and J by 2 bases, 5 bases remained unmatched. For the CDR3, the DNA is TGTGCCAGCAGAGCTCGGACAGGGGCTGGAAACACCATATATTTT. Encoded protein: CASRARTGAGNTIYF.

V and J are TRBV7-9 and TRBJ1-4; D ambiguous. From germline, CDR1 is SEHNR and CDR2 FQNEAQ (reference sequence). V was shortened by 2 bases and J by 4 bases, with 5 bases between the two germline ends. There are 13 residues in the CDR3. The CDR3 is CASSLMVNEKLFF. DNA for the CDR3: TGTGCCAGCAGCTTAATGGTTAATGAAAAACTGTTTTTT.

In this sample, this clonotype turned up a few times. The V gene is TRBV20-1, the J gene TRBJ2-7; 10 nucleotides line up with TRBD1. CDR1 and CDR2 from the germline V gene are DFQATT and SNEGSKA (reference sequence). V dropped 3 bases and J dropped 5; count of bases not matched to a gene: 13. This CDR3 has 16 residues. The CDR3 loop reads CSARDPGQGIVNEQYF. The CDR3 DNA is TGCAGTGCTAGGGACCCGGGACAGGGGATCGTCAACGAGCAGTACTTC.

The V gene is TRBV4-3, the J gene TRBJ1-6, with D possibly TRBD1 on 5 matching bases. Trimming left V 1 base short and J 10 bases short, with 11 bases between. There are 14 residues in the CDR3. Germline V lookup: CDR1 LGHNA, CDR2 YSLEER. The CDR3 is CASSQVGERSPLHF. The CDR3 coding sequence is TGCGCCAGCAGCCAAGTAGGGGAACGGTCACCCCTCCACTTT.

The CDR3 nucleotides are TGTGCTAGAGGAGGGGAACTTGAAGCTTTCTTT. Its protein is CARGGELEAFF. V and J are TRBV25-1 and TRBJ1-1, with D perhaps TRBD1 (5 bases). This CDR3 has 11 amino acids. Looked up from germline, CDR1 is MGHDK and CDR2 is SYGVNS. Variable domain in full (rest from reference TRBV25-1 and TRBJ1-1): EADIYQTPRYLVIGTGKKITLECSQTMGHDKMYWYQQDPGMELHLIHYSYGVNSTEKGDLSSESTVSRIRTEHFPLTLESARPSHTSQYLCARGGELEAFFGQGTRLTVV.

This clonotype was counted a few times. V is TRBV19 and J is TRBJ2-2; 9 bases fit TRBD2. CDR1 and CDR2 from the germline V gene are LNHDA and SQIVND (reference sequence). Trimming took 4 bases from V and 6 from J; bases not matched to a gene: 6. The CDR3 runs to 15 residues. The CDR3 protein is CASSRSGGSAGELFF. The CDR3 DNA reads TGTGCCAGTAGTAGGAGCGGGGGGTCGGCCGGGGAGCTGTTTTTT.

Turning to this clonotype: An end of the junction differs from the germline gene, which may be a read error. The chain has TRBV10-2 and TRBJ2-7; D ambiguous. The length of the CDR3 is 13 residues. Germline V lookup: CDR1 WSHSY, CDR2 SAAADI. DNA for the CDR3: TGTGCCAGCAGCCAAGCTGAGGACTACGAGCAGTACTTC. This codes for CASSQAEDYEQYF.

This clonotype was observed at least ten times. The chain recombines TRBV7-8 with TRBJ1-2; tentative D call: TRBD1 (5 bases). Germline loops: CDR1 SGHVS, CDR2 FQNEAQ. The V gene lost 2 bases and the J gene lost 4 bases, with 11 bases spanning the gap. The CDR3 runs 14 residues. CDR3 nucleotide sequence: TGTGCCAGCAGCTTATCACCCAGGGTCTATGGCTACACCTTC. Amino acids: CASSLSPRVYGYTF.

In its sample, this clonotype was seen many times. The chain employs TRBV29-1 and TRBJ1-1; 9 bases match TRBD1. Germline CDR1 and CDR2: SQVTM and ANQGSEA. V lost 6 bases, J lost 0 bases, and 2 bases stayed unmatched. The CDR3 sequence is 13 residues long. In DNA, the CDR3 is TGCAGCGTGCGACAGGGGGTGAACACTGAAGCTTTCTTT. Protein: CSVRQGVNTEAFF.

The chain recombines TRBV2 with TRBJ2-7; D uncertain. Germline lookup yields CDR1 SNHLY and CDR2 FYNNEI. This CDR3 contains 14 residues. V was shortened by 6 bases and J by 3 bases, with 15 bases between the two germline ends. The chain's CDR3 is CASRVGRTHYEQYF. For the CDR3, the DNA is TGTGCCAGCAGGGTCGGCCGAACTCACTACGAGCAGTACTTC. Full variable domain (remainder filled in from reference TRBV2 and TRBJ2-7): EPEVTQTPSHQVTQMGQEVILRCVPISNHLYFYWYRQILGQKVEFLVSFYNNEISEKSEIFDDQFSVERPDGSNFTLKIRSTKLEDSAMYFCASRVGRTHYEQYFGPGTRLTVT.

The table lists this clonotype with many counts. J is TRBJ1-5 and V is TRBV7-9; a weak D match, TRBD1 (6 bases). This CDR3 contains 14 residues. Trimming left V 3 bases short and J 7 bases short, with 13 bases between. Germline V gene lookup returns CDR1 SEHNR and CDR2 FQNEAQ (reference sequence). CDR3 nucleotide sequence: TGTGCCAGCAGCTTGGGGGGGCTGGGACAGCCCCAGCATTTT. It translates to CASSLGGLGQPQHF.

Many counts were recorded for this clonotype. The rearrangement links TRBV10-3 to TRBJ1-4; tentatively, D is TRBD1 (5 bases). V lost 11 bases, J lost 6 bases, and 13 bases lay in between. The CDR3 has 12 amino acids. Germline CDR1 reads ENHRY; CDR2 reads SYGVKD. Here the CDR3 DNA reads TGTGCCGCTGGAGGGGCCGATGAAAAACTGTTTTTT. It yields the protein CAAGGADEKLFF.

This clonotype is a singleton in its sample. A much more abundant neighbour one base away suggests this may be a read error. The rearrangement joins TRBV5-1 to TRBJ1-1; TRBD1 is a possible D gene (6 bases). V was trimmed by 4 bases and J by 9 bases, leaving 16 bases between them. Germline V gene sequence: CDR1 SGHRS, CDR2 YFSETQ. The CDR3 loop spans 13 amino acids. In DNA, the CDR3 is TGCGCCAGCAGCGTACGGGACGGGGGCCAAGCTTTCTTT. It translates to CASSVRDGGQAFF.

On this clonotype: A read error may be the cause here, since a much bigger clone is one base away. The CDR3 region is CSAGGLDGYTF. CDR3 nucleotide sequence: TGCAGTGCTGGAGGTCTGGATGGCTACACCTTC. V and J are TRBV20-1 and TRBJ1-2; no firm D call. The CDR3 is made up of 11 amino acids. Germline V gene data show CDR1 as DFQATT and CDR2 as SNEGSKA (reference sequence). V shed 5 bases and J shed 6 bases, with 10 bases lying between them.

The sample holds a few counts of this clonotype. V is TRBV20-1 and J is TRBJ2-7; 7 bases map to TRBD1. This CDR3 is 13 amino acids long. Germline CDR1 and CDR2: DFQATT and SNEGSKA (reference sequence). The V segment lost 3 bases and the J segment 2 bases; nucleotides outside the gene matches: 4. The CDR3 DNA reads as TGCAGTGCTAGTAGGGACAGAACCTACGAGCAGTACTTC. Protein sequence: CSASRDRTYEQYF.

V gene TRBV19 combines with J gene TRBJ1-5, with D hard to call. The germline V gene encodes CDR1 LNHDA and CDR2 SQIVND (reference sequence). The CDR3 is made up of 16 amino acids. V was trimmed by 4 bases and J by 6 bases, leaving 19 bases between them. CDR3 amino acids: CASSTSPQGFGQPQHF. CDR3 nucleotide sequence: TGTGCCAGTAGTACCTCCCCACAAGGATTCGGTCAGCCCCAGCATTTT.

This clonotype has just a few counts. The rearrangement joins TRBV10-3 to TRBJ2-7, with 7 bases fitting TRBD2. J lost 5 bases, V lost 8 bases, and 18 bases had no gene match. Germline V gene lookup returns CDR1 ENHRY and CDR2 SYGVKD. The CDR3 is 16 residues long. In DNA, the CDR3 is TGTGCCATCGGAAGCCGCCGGTTGCCCGCGGGAGACGAGCAGTACTTC. Its translation is CAIGSRRLPAGDEQYF.

At least ten counts were recorded for this clonotype. The chain is built from TRBV2 and TRBJ1-1; TRBD1 matches at 8 bases. Germline CDR1 SNHLY, CDR2 FYNNEI. V was clipped by 5 bases and J by 2 bases; unmatched bases: 4. CDR3 size: 14 residues. The CDR3 DNA reads as TGTGCCAGCAGTCCCGGGACAGGCAACACTGAAGCTTTCTTT. Its translation: CASSPGTGNTEAFF.

There are many counts of this clonotype. The chain employs TRBV5-1 and TRBJ1-2; TRBD1 matches 7 bases. The germline V gene encodes CDR1 SGHRS and CDR2 YFSETQ. Trimming removed 1 base from V and 4 bases from J; junction bases left unmatched: 4. This CDR3 contains 14 residues. For the CDR3, the DNA is TGCGCCAGCAGCTTGTCTGGGACAGTCTATGGCTACACCTTC. Translated, it gives CASSLSGTVYGYTF.

DNA for the CDR3: TGTGCCAGCAGCTTAAACAGAGGACAGGGATCCTACGAGCAGTACTTC. This gives the protein CASSLNRGQGSYEQYF. This chain connects TRBV13 to TRBJ2-7, with TRBD1 identical over 8 bases. From germline, CDR1 is PRHDT and CDR2 FYEKMQ (reference sequence). Unmatched junction bases numbered 7, after V lost 2 bases and J lost 1 base. The CDR3 consists of 16 residues.

The genes are TRBV15 and TRBJ1-1, with 8 nucleotides matching TRBD1. The CDR3 spans 17 residues. V was pared by 10 bases and J by 0 bases, with 16 bases of the junction left unmatched. Germline CDR1 is LNHNV and CDR2 is YYDKDF (reference sequence). CDR3 residues: CASSSTGTGSMNTEAFF. The CDR3 DNA sequence: TGTGCCAGCAGTTCGACCGGGACAGGAAGCATGAACACTGAAGCTTTCTTT.

The chain employs TRBV15 and TRBJ2-5, with D hard to call. The CDR3 has 14 residues. V was shortened by 1 base and J by 2 bases, with 8 bases between the two germline ends. The germline gives CDR1 LNHNV, CDR2 YYDKDF (reference sequence). The CDR3 loop is CATSRGRPQETQYF. CDR3 nucleotide sequence: TGTGCCACCAGCAGAGGAAGACCACAAGAGACCCAGTACTTC.